The clone carrying this T cell receptor (beta chain) occurred a few times. These data are taken from a study of early T cells in non-severe SARS-CoV-2 infection. The germline V gene has CDR1 MDHEN and CDR2 SYDVKM. V dropped 2 bases and J dropped 7; count of bases not matched to a gene: 13. This CDR3 is 16 amino acids long. The protocol attached unique molecular identifiers to individual cDNA molecules. TCRdb re-derived calls from the 5' RACE reads in MiXCR, one entry per CDR3 protein. The data show some 51,000 distinct CDR3 sequences, about 16% seen once. The chain carries TRBV28 and TRBJ1-2, with 7 nucleotides matching TRBD1. The sequenced sample was whole blood, obtained at baseline. This receptor was taken from an adult who was a healthcare worker with PCR-confirmed SARS-CoV-2 infection or an uninfected control (not recorded which). In DNA form, the CDR3 reads TGTGCCAGCAGTTTACCCCCCACAGGGGTTGATACTGGCTACACCTTC. This sequence encodes CASSLPPTGVDTGYTF.